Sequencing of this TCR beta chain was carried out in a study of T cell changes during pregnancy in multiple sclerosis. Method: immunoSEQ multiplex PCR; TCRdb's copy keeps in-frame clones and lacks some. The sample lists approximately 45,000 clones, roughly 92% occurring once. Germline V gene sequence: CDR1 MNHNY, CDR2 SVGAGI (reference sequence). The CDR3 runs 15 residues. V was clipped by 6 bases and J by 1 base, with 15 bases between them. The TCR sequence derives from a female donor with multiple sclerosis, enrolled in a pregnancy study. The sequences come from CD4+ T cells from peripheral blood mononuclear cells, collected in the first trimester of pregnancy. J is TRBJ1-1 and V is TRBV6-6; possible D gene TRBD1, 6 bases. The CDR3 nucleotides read TGTGCCAGCAGACAACCAGGGGCTCAGAACACTGAAGCTTTCTTT. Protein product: CASRQPGAQNTEAFF.